Listed below are T cell receptor beta chains from one sample, sequenced in a study of blood T cell repertoires in COVID-19. TCRdb's copy holds only in-frame clones and misses some; the assay was immunoSEQ multiplex PCR. This sample yields under 250,000 clones, of which about 90% are seen a single time; over 3.5% belongs to the top ten. Material for sequencing was PBMCs or T cells enriched from blood (not recorded which). These receptors were collected from a woman between 25 and 40 years old who had been exposed to COVID-19. Both conserved end residues are part of each CDR3. The D gene is left open where the match is weak. Expanded clones get a size class; other rows say once, few or many, or leave the size out.

j_call clone_size d_call v_call cdr3_aa cdr3_nt
TRBJ1-4 NA TRBD1 TRBV18 CASSQRQGAATNEKLFF TGTGCCAGCTCACAGAGACAGGGGGCTGCAACTAATGAAAAACTGTTTTTT
TRBJ1-5 NA TRBD1 TRBV6-5 CASSRDRNNQPQHF TGTGCCAGCAGTCGGGACAGGAATAATCAGCCCCAGCATTTT
TRBJ1-2 NA TRBD1 TRBV6-5 CASSLTGTGYDGYTF TGTGCCAGCAGTTTAACCGGGACAGGGTATGATGGCTACACCTTC
TRBJ2-1 NA TRBD2 TRBV18 CASSPGLAGSYNEQFF TGTGCCAGCTCACCCGGACTAGCGGGTTCCTACAATGAGCAGTTCTTC
TRBJ2-1 NA TRBD2 TRBV18 CASSPKLAGPYNEQFF TGTGCCAGCTCACCAAAACTAGCGGGACCCTACAATGAGCAGTTCTTC
TRBJ1-2 NA TRBD1 TRBV4-1 CASSHRGQGGTNYGYTF TGCGCCAGCAGCCATCGCGGACAGGGTGGTACGAACTATGGCTACACCTTC
TRBJ2-5 NA TRBD2 TRBV7-2 CASSQTSGTETQYF TGTGCCAGCAGCCAAACTAGCGGGACAGAGACCCAGTACTTC
TRBJ2-4 NA TRBD1 TRBV12-5 CASGGKDRGSSIQYF TGTGCTAGTGGCGGAAAAGACAGGGGGAGTAGCATTCAGTACTTC
TRBJ1-4 NA NA TRBV19 CATKPGATNEKLFF TGTGCCACCAAGCCAGGGGCCACTAATGAAAAACTGTTTTTT
TRBJ1-2 NA NA TRBV6-2/TRBV6-3 CASSYGGDYGYTF TGTGCCAGCAGTTACGGGGGGGACTATGGCTACACCTTC
TRBJ2-1 once NA TRBV9 CASSVGRGPYNEQFF TGTGCCAGCAGCGTAGGGCGGGGCCCCTACAATGAGCAGTTCTTC
TRBJ2-2 NA TRBD2 TRBV4-1 CASSQIAGPTGELFF TGCGCCAGCAGCCAGATAGCGGGCCCGACCGGGGAGCTGTTTTTT
TRBJ2-1 NA TRBD2 TRBV13 CASSLGLAGVTEQFF TGTGCCAGCAGCTTGGGACTAGCGGGAGTAACTGAGCAGTTCTTC
TRBJ2-5 NA NA TRBV30 CAWRDPGVVKTQYF TGTGCCTGGAGGGACCCGGGAGTCGTAAAGACCCAGTACTTC